This T cell receptor (beta chain) originates from a study of blood T cell repertoires in COVID-19. Study background: The United States, Italy and Spain supplied acute and convalescent COVID-19 samples.

The table came from immunoSEQ multiplex PCR; TCRdb's copy has only in-frame clones and leaves some out. The data hold around 60,000 clones, with roughly four fifths observed a single time. This CDR3 has 14 amino acids. CDR1 is LGHDT and CDR2 is YNNKEL in the germline V gene (reference sequence). V was clipped by 3 bases and J by 8 bases, with 14 bases between them. This sequence joins TRBV3-1 (or the pseudogene TRBV3-2) and TRBJ2-1; D unresolved. The TCR sequence derives from an elderly man with acute or convalescent COVID-19. Sequences were obtained from peripheral blood. CDR3 DNA sequence: TGTGCCAGCAGCCAGTCCTTAGCTAATCATGAGCAGTTCTTC. This translates into CASSQSLANHEQFF.